This note documents a single T cell receptor (beta chain) sequence. The data originate from a study of blood T cell repertoires in COVID-19. At the level of the study: Acute and convalescent COVID-19 samples came from the United States, Italy and Spain. PBMCs, B-cell-depleted T cells, or T cells provided the cDNA or gDNA that made up the material.

The germline CDR1 and CDR2 sequences are MGHDK and SYGVNS. V dropped 8 bases and J dropped 12 bases, with 14 bases sitting between them. This CDR3 contains 12 residues. Per the study methods: Reference gene primer amplification yielded estimated nucleated cell counts. Assay used: immunoSEQ multiplex PCR; TCRdb lists only in-frame clones, some missing. That table gives V, J and clone size, and the DNA gave D and trimming. The data contain 180,000 or so clones, about 86% of them singletons. The sample consisted of peripheral blood. The sequence was collected from a human donor with acute or convalescent COVID-19. The donor label of this sample is uncertain. The rearrangement uses TRBV25-1 and TRBJ1-6; D call uncertain. This CDR3 reads CASRPSGGPLHF. The CDR3 region has the DNA TGTGCCAGCCGGCCCAGTGGAGGACCCCTCCACTTT. The full variable domain, with the rest looked up from reference TRBV25-1 and TRBJ1-6, is EADIYQTPRYLVIGTGKKITLECSQTMGHDKMYWYQQDPGMELHLIHYSYGVNSTEKGDLSSESTVSRIRTEHFPLTLESARPSHTSQYLCASRPSGGPLHFGNGTRLTVT.